The sequence of this T cell receptor (beta chain) was determined in a study of human T cells and chemical hapten exposure. Study-wide results and caveats: Donors, who had alopecia, may show an immune response that differs from healthy people's.

Time point meaning: pre-sensitization, week 0. Treatment: therapeutic diphenylcyclopropenone sensitization with weekly scalp DPC. Germline V gives CDR1 MNHEY, CDR2 SVGAGI. V lost 5 bases and J lost 8, with 7 bases in between. The CDR3 spans 12 residues. TCRdb fed the RACE reads into MiXCR, producing one record per CDR3 protein. The data contain approximately 370,000 distinct CDR3 sequences, around 5.5% of them singletons. As regards this clonotype: The antigen is not known.

This sequence was found in a woman aged 18-35 years with alopecia areata. Some clones in this sample may be carry-over from other donors' samples. V and J are TRBV6-5 and TRBJ1-6; no definite D call. This material consisted of whole blood, taken in connection with sensitization to the hapten diphenylcyclopropenone (DPC). The CDR3 loop is CASSKTDSPLHF. The CDR3 DNA sequence: TGTGCCAGCAGTAAGACGGATTCACCCCTCCACTTT.